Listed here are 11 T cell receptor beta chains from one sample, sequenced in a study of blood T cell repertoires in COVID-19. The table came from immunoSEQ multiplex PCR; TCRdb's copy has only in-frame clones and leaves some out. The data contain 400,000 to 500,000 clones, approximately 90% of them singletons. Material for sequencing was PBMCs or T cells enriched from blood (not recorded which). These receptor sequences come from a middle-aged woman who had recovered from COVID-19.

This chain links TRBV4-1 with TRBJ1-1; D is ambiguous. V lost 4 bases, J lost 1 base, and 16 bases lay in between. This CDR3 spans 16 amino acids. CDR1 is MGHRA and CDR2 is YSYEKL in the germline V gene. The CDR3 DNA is TGCGCCAGCAGCCCCCCCGGGAGGGAAACGAACACTGAAGCTTTCTTT. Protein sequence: CASSPPGRETNTEAFF.

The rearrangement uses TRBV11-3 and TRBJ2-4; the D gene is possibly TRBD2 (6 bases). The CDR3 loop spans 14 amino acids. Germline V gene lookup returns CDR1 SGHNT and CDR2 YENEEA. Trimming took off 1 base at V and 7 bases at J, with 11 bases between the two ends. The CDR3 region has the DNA TGTGCCAGCAGCTTAGCGGGAGAGGGGAACATTCAGTACTTC. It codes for CASSLAGEGNIQYF.

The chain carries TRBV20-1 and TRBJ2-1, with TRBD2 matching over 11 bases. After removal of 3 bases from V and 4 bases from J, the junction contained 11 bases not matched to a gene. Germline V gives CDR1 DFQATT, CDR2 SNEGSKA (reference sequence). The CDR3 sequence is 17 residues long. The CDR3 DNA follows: TGCAGTGCTAGTCTTCCCCCGGGACTAGCGGAGTACAATGAGCAGTTCTTC. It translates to CSASLPPGLAEYNEQFF.

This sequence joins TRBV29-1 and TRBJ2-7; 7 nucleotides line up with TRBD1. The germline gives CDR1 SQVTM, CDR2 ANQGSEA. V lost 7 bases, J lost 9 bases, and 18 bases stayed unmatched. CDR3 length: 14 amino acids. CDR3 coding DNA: TGCAGCGCTAGAGGTCCGGGACAGACCCCGGGGCAGTACTTC. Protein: CSARGPGQTPGQYF.

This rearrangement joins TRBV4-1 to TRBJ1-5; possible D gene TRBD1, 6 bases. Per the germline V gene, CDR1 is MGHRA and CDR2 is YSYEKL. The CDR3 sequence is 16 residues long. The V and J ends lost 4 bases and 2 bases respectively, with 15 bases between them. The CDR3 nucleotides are TGCGCCAGCAGCCGTGAGATACCAGGGGGCAATCAGCCCCAGCATTTT. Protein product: CASSREIPGGNQPQHF.

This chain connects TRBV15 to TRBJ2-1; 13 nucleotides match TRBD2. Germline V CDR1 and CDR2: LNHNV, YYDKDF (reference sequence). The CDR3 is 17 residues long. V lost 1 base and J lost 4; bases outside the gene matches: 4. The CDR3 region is CATSRAGTSGAYNEQFF. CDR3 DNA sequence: TGTGCCACCAGCAGAGCCGGGACTAGCGGGGCTTACAATGAGCAGTTCTTC.

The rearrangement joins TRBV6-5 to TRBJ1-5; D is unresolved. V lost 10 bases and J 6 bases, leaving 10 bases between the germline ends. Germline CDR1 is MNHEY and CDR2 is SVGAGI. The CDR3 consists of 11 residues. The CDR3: CATEGGQPQHF. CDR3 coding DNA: TGTGCCACCGAGGGTGGTCAGCCCCAGCATTTT.

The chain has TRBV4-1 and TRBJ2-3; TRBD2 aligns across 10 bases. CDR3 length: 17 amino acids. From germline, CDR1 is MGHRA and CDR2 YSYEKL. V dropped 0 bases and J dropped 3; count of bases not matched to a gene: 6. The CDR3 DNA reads TGCGCCAGCAGCCAAGAGCCTAGCGGGAGTATAACAGATACGCAGTATTTT. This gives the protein CASSQEPSGSITDTQYF.

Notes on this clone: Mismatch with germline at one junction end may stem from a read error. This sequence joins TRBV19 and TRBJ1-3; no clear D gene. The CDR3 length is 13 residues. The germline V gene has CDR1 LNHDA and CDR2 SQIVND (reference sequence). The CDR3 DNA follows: TGTGCCAGTAGTTCAAGGAGTGGAGACACCATATATTTT. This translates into CASSSRSGDTIYF. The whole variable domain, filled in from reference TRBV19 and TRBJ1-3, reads DGGITQSPKYLFRKEGQNVTLSCEQNLNHDAMYWYRQDPGQGLRLIYYSQIVNDFQKGDIAEGYSVSREKKESFPLTVTSAQKNPTAFYLCASSSRSGDTIYFGEGSWLTVV.

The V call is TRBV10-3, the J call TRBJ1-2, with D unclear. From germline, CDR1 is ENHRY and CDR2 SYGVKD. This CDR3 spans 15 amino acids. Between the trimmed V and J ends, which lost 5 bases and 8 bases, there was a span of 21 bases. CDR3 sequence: CAISSDTSFLLGYTF. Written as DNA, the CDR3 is TGTGCCATCAGTTCAGACACCTCATTCTTGCTGGGCTACACCTTC.

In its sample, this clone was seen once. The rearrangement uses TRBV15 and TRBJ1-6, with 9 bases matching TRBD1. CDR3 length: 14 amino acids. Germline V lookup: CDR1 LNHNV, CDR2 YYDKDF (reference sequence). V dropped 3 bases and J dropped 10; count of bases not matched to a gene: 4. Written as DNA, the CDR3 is TGTGCCACCAGCAGGGACAGGGGAGAATCACCCCTCCACTTT. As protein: CATSRDRGESPLHF.